The 6 T cell receptor beta chains in this list originate from one sample, sequenced in a study of post-analysis software for immune sequencing data. Study findings and constraints: Elevated frequency relative to controls characterized several TRBV segments in patients, TRBV5-6, TRBV5-1 and TRBV20-1 among them.

The TCR beta cDNA libraries carried unique molecular identifiers. MiXCR, run by TCRdb on the PCR reads, gives a single entry per CDR3 protein. The data hold hundreds of thousands of distinct CDR3 sequences, with roughly 46% observed a single time. These receptors' targets are unknown. Sequences were obtained from blood. These receptors originate from a girl aged 5-17 years with multiple sclerosis.

This clonotype was picked up a small number of times. The rearrangement links TRBV5-1 to TRBJ1-2; no clear D gene. Between the trimmed V and J ends, which lost 0 bases and 4 bases, there was a span of 4 bases. The CDR3 sequence is 12 residues long. Looked up from germline, CDR1 is SGHRS and CDR2 is YFSETQ. CDR3 amino acids: CASSLEFYGYTF. The CDR3 region has the DNA TGCGCCAGCAGCTTGGAGTTCTATGGCTACACCTTC. The full variable domain, its missing parts supplied by reference TRBV5-1 and TRBJ1-2, is KAGVTQTPRYLIKTRGQQVTLSCSPISGHRSVSWYQQTPGQGLQFLFEYFSETQRNKGNFPGRFSGRQFSNSRSEMNVSTLELGDSALYLCASSLEFYGYTFGSGTRLTVV.

The chain combines TRBV5-1 with TRBJ2-4; perhaps TRBD2 as D (5 bases). Trimming removed 0 bases at V and 0 bases at J, with 7 bases between. Germline CDR1 SGHRS, CDR2 YFSETQ. This CDR3 region has 15 residues. CDR3 coding DNA: TGCGCCAGCAGCTTGGCGAGCGGAGCCAAAAACATTCAGTACTTC. This sequence encodes CASSLASGAKNIQYF.

The chain employs TRBV10-3 and TRBJ1-1, with unresolved D. CDR3 length: 13 amino acids. The V gene lost 7 bases and the J gene lost 0 bases, with 9 bases spanning the gap. Germline CDR1 and CDR2: ENHRY and SYGVKD. DNA for the CDR3: TGTGCCATCAAGCCGGAACTGAACACTGAAGCTTTCTTT. Amino acid sequence: CAIKPELNTEAFF.

This rearrangement joins TRBV15 to TRBJ2-1; TRBD2 matches 7 bases. CDR1 is LNHNV and CDR2 is YYDKDF in the germline V gene (reference sequence). V dropped 11 bases and J dropped 4; count of bases not matched to a gene: 8. The CDR3 has 13 amino acids. The DNA of the CDR3 is TGTGCCGCGAGGGGAGGGGAATACAATGAGCAGTTCTTC. This codes for CAARGGEYNEQFF.

A word on this clonotype: An end of the junction differs from the germline gene, which may be a read error. The chain is built from TRBV20-1 and TRBJ2-3, with D perhaps assigned TRBD1 or TRBD2 (6 bases each). This CDR3 has 15 amino acids. CDR1 and CDR2 (germline): DFQATT, SNEGSKA (reference sequence). The CDR3 DNA reads TGCAGTGCCAGTCGTCCCACAGGGCTGGGGGGTACGCAGTGTTTT. Amino acid sequence: CSASRPTGLGGTQCF.

This chain links TRBV5-1 with TRBJ1-1; D might be TRBD1 (5 bases). Germline V CDR1 and CDR2: SGHRS, YFSETQ. The V gene lost 4 bases and the J gene lost 1 base, with 14 bases spanning the gap. The CDR3 covers 15 residues. CDR3 residues: CASSPLATGNTEAFF. CDR3 in DNA: TGCGCCAGCAGCCCCCTGGCAACAGGGAACACTGAAGCTTTCTTT.